This TCR beta chain is from a study of human thymus T cells. General study findings and limits: Apparent skewing of V and J gene usage characterized both thymic and blood repertoires. Related studies found that unrelated individuals share highly overlapping thymic repertoires.

Thymus pieces cut out during corrective heart surgery were the tissue that was used. Concerning this clone itself: The target antigen is unknown.

Generated by immunoSEQ multiplex PCR, the TCRdb table keeps only in-frame clones and is missing some. The sample consists of 86,000 or so clones, 96% of them appearing once. Deletions cut 8 bases from V and 8 bases from J, with 24 bases between. Germline CDR1 LNHDA, CDR2 SQIVND (reference sequence). This CDR3 comprises 15 residues. This chain links TRBV19 with TRBJ1-2; no definite D call. This TCR came from a boy under two years old with a congenital heart defect but otherwise immunologically healthy. Sequenced material: thymus tissue. In nucleotides, the CDR3 is TGTGCCAGTTCTCCAGCGCCATCCCTTATCGGGGGCTACACCTTC. Residues: CASSPAPSLIGGYTF.